The entry that follows covers one TCR beta chain sequence. Antigen: not known. The sample is drawn from a study of cytomegalovirus exposure and HLA in healthy donors. Study-wide results and limits: In a later analysis, parvovirus B19, influenza, CMV and Epstein-Barr virus appeared linked to several top co-occurrence clusters. Later analysis placed DRB1 highest and HLA-C lowest in TCR association rates, which differed by HLA locus. When a later analysis was performed, an Asian-associated ancestry cluster reportedly had fewer N-insertions than the roughly 630-donor mean.

The PCR employed 60 Vbeta primers together with 13 Jbeta primers. Some clones are missing from TCRdb's copy, which holds only in-frame ones; the method was immunoSEQ multiplex PCR. The sample contains 55,000 or so clones, 80% to 85% of which appear only once. The TCR comes from a man aged 25-45 years in good health and CMV-seronegative. The sample was PBMCs.

Here the CDR3 DNA reads TGTGCCAGCAGCCAACGACAGGGCTATAATTCACCCCTCCACTTT. It is translated as CASSQRQGYNSPLHF. The V call is TRBV4-2, the J call TRBJ1-6; 7 bases map to TRBD1. The CDR3 consists of 15 residues. Germline V gene sequence: CDR1 LGHNA, CDR2 YNFKEQ. Trimming removed 2 bases from V and 3 bases from J; junction bases left unmatched: 1.